The 4 T cell receptor beta chains below come from one sample, sequenced in a study of CD8+ T cells in alopecia areata. Treatment in this sample: oral pan-JAK inhibitor, 5-10 mg twice daily. In each case, RNA was isolated and then reverse transcribed into cDNA as the sequencing template. Produced via immunoSEQ multiplex PCR; TCRdb's table is partial and in-frame only. The sample gives 200,000 to 250,000 clones, roughly two fifths of which show up once; 0.48% is in the top ten. The sequencing here drew on CD4+ T cells sorted from blood, taken between weeks 30 and 35, from a patient treated with tofacitinib. The receptors derive from a human donor with alopecia areata.

This clone was recorded at least ten times. The chain has TRBV11-2 and TRBJ2-3, with D unclear. The CDR3 covers 14 residues. The V gene lost 2 bases and the J gene lost 4 bases, with 10 bases spanning the gap. From germline, CDR1 is SGHAT and CDR2 FQNNGV. The CDR3, as DNA: TGTGCCAGCAGCTTAAACCTCTCCCCAGATACGCAGTATTTT. Translated: CASSLNLSPDTQYF.

This clone was recorded a few times. This chain links TRBV6-6 with TRBJ1-1; 7 bases align to TRBD1. Looked up from germline, CDR1 is MNHNY and CDR2 is SVGAGI (reference sequence). The V segment lost 2 bases and the J segment 11 bases; nucleotides outside the gene matches: 11. The CDR3 runs 14 residues. Here the CDR3 DNA reads TGTGCCAGCAGTTACCCCGGACAGGTTGTTCTGGCTTTCTTT. Its translation: CASSYPGQVVLAFF.

The V and J genes are TRBV13 and TRBJ2-5; D is perhaps TRBD1 or TRBD2 (5 bases each). The V gene lost 2 bases and the J gene lost 3 bases, with 10 bases spanning the gap. The CDR3 extends over 14 amino acids. Germline V gives CDR1 PRHDT, CDR2 FYEKMQ (reference sequence). In nucleotides, the CDR3 is TGTGCCAGCAGCTTAATTCAGGGAGAAGAGACCCAGTACTTC. Protein: CASSLIQGEETQYF. Together with reference TRBV13 and TRBJ2-5, the CDR3 gives the full variable domain: AAGVIQSPRHLIKEKRETATLKCYPIPRHDTVYWYQQGPGQDPQFLISFYEKMQSDKGSIPDRFSAQQFSDYHSELNMSSLELGDSALYFCASSLIQGEETQYFGPGTRLLVL.

The CDR3 here is CASSAGAGTLSYEQYF. The CDR3, as DNA: TGTGCCAGCAGCGCCGGGGCCGGGACACTCTCCTACGAGCAGTACTTC. The V and J genes are TRBV11-2 and TRBJ2-7, with D perhaps matching TRBD1 (6 bases). Germline V gene lookup returns CDR1 SGHAT and CDR2 FQNNGV. This CDR3 contains 16 residues. Between the trimmed V and J ends, which lost 5 bases and 0 bases, there was a span of 17 bases.